One and the same sample provided the 8 T cell receptor beta chains below, sequenced in a study of T-cell memory formation after mild COVID-19. MiXCR, applied by TCRdb to the 5' RACE reads, yields one record per CDR3 protein. The sample shows 560,000 or so distinct CDR3 sequences, 15% to 20% of them seen only once. Material: PBMCs or a T cell subset sorted from them (not recorded which). Every receptor here comes from an adult woman who had mild COVID-19 (a few samples of this study predate the infection). Cell type and time point are not known.

The chain couples TRBV6-5 to TRBJ2-2; D possibly matches TRBD1 or TRBD2 (8 bases each). The V end was cut by 7 bases, the J end by 2 bases, with 17 bases between. The length of the CDR3 is 16 residues. Per germline, CDR1 MNHEY and CDR2 SVGAGI. The CDR3 DNA follows: TGTGCCAGCATTCCGGGGGGGACAGGAAACACCGGGGAGCTGTTTTTT. Encoded protein: CASIPGGTGNTGELFF.

This clonotype was recorded only once. The chain is built from TRBV7-9 and TRBJ2-3; D is perhaps TRBD1 (6 bases). The CDR3 consists of 11 residues. V was clipped by 7 bases and J by 6 bases, with 8 bases between them. Germline V gives CDR1 SEHNR, CDR2 FQNEAQ (reference sequence). The CDR3 sequence is CASITGDTQYF. In DNA, the CDR3 is TGTGCCAGCATCACAGGGGATACGCAGTATTTT.

This chain links TRBV2 with TRBJ1-2; TRBD1 aligns across 7 bases. CDR3 size: 13 residues. Germline V CDR1 and CDR2: SNHLY, FYNNEI. V lost 6 bases and J lost 4; bases outside the gene matches: 5. In nucleotides, the CDR3 is TGTGCCAGCAGGACGACAGGGCCCTATGGCTACACCTTC. Translating it yields CASRTTGPYGYTF.

The CDR3 region is CASGTAESYEQYF. CDR3 nucleotide sequence: TGTGCCAGCGGGACTGCCGAGTCCTACGAGCAGTACTTC. V gene TRBV19 combines with J gene TRBJ2-7; tentative D call: TRBD2 (6 bases). The CDR3 consists of 13 residues. Germline CDR1 is LNHDA and CDR2 is SQIVND (reference sequence). V shed 9 bases and J shed 1 base, with 13 bases lying between them.

This clonotype was seen a few times. The chain combines TRBV11-2 with TRBJ2-7, with TRBD2 as a possible D gene (5 bases). Trimming cost V 0 bases and J 5 bases, with 8 bases left between them. The CDR3 runs 13 residues. Germline V CDR1 and CDR2: SGHAT, FQNNGV. The CDR3 bases are TGTGCCAGCAGCTTAGAGAGGGTCCACGAGCAGTACTTC. This encodes CASSLERVHEQYF. The variable domain in full, completed from reference TRBV11-2 and TRBJ2-7, reads EAGVAQSPRYKIIEKRQSVAFWCNPISGHATLYWYQQILGQGPKLLIQFQNNGVVDDSQLPKDRFSAERLKGVDSTLKIQPAKLEDSAVYLCASSLERVHEQYFGPGTRLTVT.

The J gene is TRBJ1-1, the V gene TRBV12-3 or TRBV12-4; D is undetermined. V shed 0 bases and J shed 5 bases, with 16 bases lying between them. The CDR3 is made up of 16 amino acids. The CDR3 DNA follows: TGTGCCAGCAGTTTAGCCACCGGGAGATCTTTTACTGAAGCTTTCTTT. Encoded protein: CASSLATGRSFTEAFF.

The chain is built from TRBV10-3 and TRBJ2-7, with 7 positions matching TRBD1. In germline, CDR1 is ENHRY, CDR2 SYGVKD. The CDR3 totals 15 residues. V gave up 0 bases and J gave up 3 bases; unmatched junction bases: 5. The CDR3 loop is CAISESQTGYYEQYF. Written as DNA, the CDR3 is TGTGCCATCAGTGAGTCTCAGACAGGGTACTACGAGCAGTACTTC.

The chain recombines TRBV5-1 with TRBJ2-5; D is tentatively TRBD1 or TRBD2 (5 bases each). The CDR3 consists of 15 residues. CDR1 and CDR2 from the germline V gene are SGHRS and YFSETQ. Trimming removed 4 bases from V and 5 bases from J, with 18 bases in between. For the CDR3, the DNA is TGCGCCAGCAGCCTTACTGCCGGGACCCGGGAGACCCAGTACTTC. Translated: CASSLTAGTRETQYF.